This record concerns one T cell receptor (beta chain) sequence. Its specificity is unknown. This specimen comes from a study of T cells after yellow fever vaccination. Whole-study context: SMART-Seq v4 Ultra Low Input prepared the low-cell-number fractions.

Study-wide findings and caveats: Some clonotypes were seen in both the CD4 and the CD8 compartments. These made up a small share and likely arose from convergent recombination. The secondary T-cell response peaked on day 5, not day 15, but was weaker. High-abundance clonotypes from the bulk population could contaminate FACS-sorted repertoires.

MiXCR was run by TCRdb on the 5' RACE reads, yielding one entry per CDR3 protein. The data contain hundreds of thousands of distinct CDR3 sequences, roughly 12% of them seen just once; the ten biggest clones take up 11% to 15%. The germline V gene encodes CDR1 SGHRS and CDR2 YFSETQ. The CDR3 is 17 residues long. The trim removed 5 bases at V and 9 bases at J, leaving 15 bases unmatched. This rearrangement joins TRBV5-1 to TRBJ2-1; 12 bases are a match to TRBD2. The sample here was PBMCs, taken on the day of the yellow fever booster vaccination. This TCR derives from a young man who received the YFV17D yellow fever vaccine. CDR3 region: CASRSSGRASTTGEQFF. The CDR3 DNA reads as TGCGCCAGCAGGTCTAGCGGGAGGGCCTCGACAACAGGTGAGCAGTTCTTC.